This T cell receptor (beta chain) was profiled in a study of tumor and adjacent non-tumor tissue in lung cancer. The germline CDR1 and CDR2 sequences are LNHDA and SQIVND (reference sequence). The CDR3 has 16 amino acids. The ends lost 0 bases at V and 3 bases at J; junction bases unmatched: 3. TCRbeta libraries were built with three rounds of nested PCR, modified from ARM-PCR. TCRdb reprocessed the multiplex PCR reads with MiXCR, giving one entry per CDR3 protein. The table has about 76,000 distinct CDR3 sequences, roughly 75% seen once. This sample's RNA came from whole unsorted tissue. This clonotype came up many times.

The chain links TRBV19 to TRBJ2-3; 10 bases are shared with TRBD2. Sequencing used lung tumor tissue. The receptor was isolated from a woman in her 70s with non-small cell lung cancer. Here the CDR3 reads CASSIDSSGRTDTQYF. The CDR3 DNA reads TGTGCCAGTAGTATAGACTCTAGCGGGAGAACAGATACGCAGTATTTT.